Listed below are T cell receptor beta chains from one sample, sequenced in a study of Ad26.COV2.S vaccination and SARS-CoV-2 variants. Profiled with immunoSEQ multiplex PCR; TCRdb holds only in-frame clones, not every one. The sample includes 350,000 to 500,000 clones, roughly 87% of them seen just once. The material sequenced was peripheral blood, taken in a trial of Ad26.COV2.S vaccine versus placebo. The receptors were gathered from a person between 18 and 59 years old who received the Ad26.COV2.S COVID-19 vaccine or a placebo. The CDR3 runs from the conserved cysteine through the conserved F or W. Fields, in order: D gene, clone size, V gene, J gene, CDR3 DNA, CDR3 protein. D genes are given only for firm matches. Clone sizes are given selectively: once, few, many, or a class where the clone is expanded.

-,once,TRBV6-2/TRBV6-3,TRBJ2-1,TGTGCCAGCAGTTATGGGGAAACCACTGAGCAGTTCTTC,CASSYGETTEQFF
TRBD2,-,TRBV7-3,TRBJ2-1,TGTGCCAGTTCTCGATGGGGCGGGAGGTCCTACAATGAGCAGTTCTTC,CASSRWGGRSYNEQFF
TRBD2,-,TRBV5-1,TRBJ2-2,TGCGCCAGCAGCGACTCCGGGACTAGCGAGTACACCGGGGAGCTGTTTTTT,CASSDSGTSEYTGELFF
-,-,TRBV3-1/TRBV3-2,TRBJ1-6,TGTGCCAGCAGCCAAGGGGATTCACCCCTCCACTTT,CASSQGDSPLHF
TRBD1,-,TRBV7-9,TRBJ2-1,TGTGCCAGCAGCCTTGACAGGGGGCTTCGGGATGAGCAGTTCTTC,CASSLDRGLRDEQFF
TRBD1,-,TRBV6-2/TRBV6-3,TRBJ1-1,TGTGCCAGCAGCCGACAGGGTACTGAAGCTTTCTTT,CASSRQGTEAFF
TRBD2,-,TRBV7-9,TRBJ2-5,TGTGCCAGCAGATCGCTAGCGGCCAGCGGGACCCAGTACTTC,CASRSLAASGTQYF
-,-,TRBV5-1,TRBJ2-7,TGCGCCAGCAGCTTGGCGGGCCCAGCGCGAGAGCAGTACTTC,CASSLAGPAREQYF
TRBD1,-,TRBV4-1,TRBJ2-7,TGCGCCAGCAGCCAGTCCGGGACAGGGGTCTCCGAGCAGTACTTC,CASSQSGTGVSEQYF
TRBD1,-,TRBV4-1,TRBJ2-1,TGCGCCAGCCGCCGCCAGGGGACAGGCGGCAATGAGCAGTTCTTC,CASRRQGTGGNEQFF
-,-,TRBV7-8,TRBJ2-5,TGTGCCAGCAGCTTTACGGGTGAGACCCAGTACTTC,CASSFTGETQYF
-,-,TRBV5-1,TRBJ1-2,TGCGCCAGCAGAGCGACAGGTCTCTATGGCTACACCTTC,CASRATGLYGYTF
-,-,TRBV9,TRBJ2-3,TGTGCCAGCAGCATACAGGGTCCTGGGGCAGATACGCAGTATTTT,CASSIQGPGADTQYF
-,once,TRBV20-1,TRBJ2-7,TGCAGTGCTAGTGGGGAGGGGGTTTCCTACGAGCAGTACTTC,CSASGEGVSYEQYF
-,-,TRBV29-1,TRBJ2-2,TGCAGCGTTGATCTGGGGTTTACCGGGGAGCTGTTTTTT,CSVDLGFTGELFF
TRBD2,-,TRBV5-1,TRBJ2-7,TGCGCCAGCAGCCAGGGACTAGCCCCCACTTTCGGGATCGAGCAGTACTTC,CASSQGLAPTFGIEQYF
-,-,TRBV19,TRBJ2-7,TGTGCCAGTAGTATAGGGCCAGGGCCCTACGAGCAGTACTTC,CASSIGPGPYEQYF
TRBD2,-,TRBV9,TRBJ2-1,TGTGCCAGCAGCGTAGGTAGGACTAGCGGGAGAAATGAGCAGTTCTTC,CASSVGRTSGRNEQFF
TRBD2,-,TRBV19,TRBJ2-3,TGTGCCAGTAGTCCGGGACTAGTCCCAGATACGCAGTATTTT,CASSPGLVPDTQYF
TRBD2,-,TRBV5-4,TRBJ2-1,TGTGCCAGCAGCCCCGCGGTCGCGGGAGGCACTGAGCAGTTCTTC,CASSPAVAGGTEQFF
TRBD1,few,TRBV2,TRBJ2-1,TGTGCCAGCAGTATGACAGGGGACAATGAGCAGTTCTTC,CASSMTGDNEQFF
-,-,TRBV27,TRBJ1-6,TGTGCCAGCAGTTCCCCGAATTCACCCCTCCACTTT,CASSSPNSPLHF
-,many,TRBV7-9,TRBJ2-1,TGTGCCAGCAGCTGGACTGGACGGGAAGGCTCCTACAATGAGCAGTTCTTC,CASSWTGREGSYNEQFF
TRBD2,-,TRBV27,TRBJ2-7,TGTGCCAGCTCCCCCGGGACTAGCGGATACGAGCAGTACTTC,CASSPGTSGYEQYF
-,-,TRBV27,TRBJ2-6,TGTGCCAGCAGACCCTGGGGGCAGGTAGACTCTGGGGCCAACGTCCTGACTTTC,CASRPWGQVDSGANVLTF
TRBD2,-,TRBV28,TRBJ2-1,TGTGCCAGCAGCCAAACTAGCGGGAGGTTAAATGAGCAGTTCTTC,CASSQTSGRLNEQFF
-,-,TRBV29-1,TRBJ2-1,TGCAGCGTTCGGGGAAACTACAATGAGCAGTTCTTC,CSVRGNYNEQFF
TRBD2,-,TRBV29-1,TRBJ2-7,TGCAGCGTCCTTAGCGGGAAGGGGGGGTTTTACGAGCAGTACTTC,CSVLSGKGGFYEQYF
TRBD1,-,TRBV27,TRBJ2-2,TGTGCCAGCAGGGGGACAGGGAACACCGGGGAGCTGTTTTTT,CASRGTGNTGELFF
TRBD1,-,TRBV2,TRBJ2-5,TGTGCCAGCAGTCAACAGGGGTGGGAGACCCAGTACTTC,CASSQQGWETQYF
-,-,TRBV19,TRBJ1-1,TGTGCCAGTAGTATGGGGACGAACACTGAAGCTTTCTTT,CASSMGTNTEAFF
-,-,TRBV28,TRBJ1-2,TGTGCCAGCGGCCAGGGGACCTATGGCTACACCTTC,CASGQGTYGYTF
-,-,TRBV7-2,TRBJ2-7,TGTGCCAGCAGCCGGAGCTACGAGCAGTACTTC,CASSRSYEQYF
TRBD2,-,TRBV5-6,TRBJ2-3,TGTGCCAGCAGCCCCCGGGGGGGGACTAGCACAGATACGCAGTATTTT,CASSPRGGTSTDTQYF
-,-,TRBV9,TRBJ2-6,TGTGCCAGCAGCGTAGTGGGGGGCTCTGGGGCCAACGTCCTGACTTTC,CASSVVGGSGANVLTF
-,-,TRBV18,TRBJ2-7,TGTGCCAGCTCACTGCGTAGTCCCCACGAGCAGTACTTC,CASSLRSPHEQYF
TRBD2,-,TRBV6-6,TRBJ2-7,TGTGCCAGTTCCCGGACTAGCGGGAGGGTCGAGCAGTACTTC,CASSRTSGRVEQYF
TRBD2,-,TRBV13,TRBJ2-3,TGTGCCAGCAGCTTAGGCCTGGGACTAGCTACTGCAGATACGCAGTATTTT,CASSLGLGLATADTQYF
-,-,TRBV13,TRBJ1-1,TGTGCCAGCAGCAATGGGTTGGAGGGGGGGCAGGACACTGAAGCTTTCTTT,CASSNGLEGGQDTEAFF
TRBD1,-,TRBV19,TRBJ2-1,TGTGCCAGTAGCCGGGACAGGGTGGCATACAATGAGCAGTTCTTC,CASSRDRVAYNEQFF
-,-,TRBV2,TRBJ2-1,TGTGCCAGCATAGGGTTGCCAGGGATGGATGAGCAGTTCTTC,CASIGLPGMDEQFF
TRBD1,-,TRBV24-1,TRBJ2-2,TGTGCCACTACGGGTACAGGGGCCGGGGAGCTGTTTTTT,CATTGTGAGELFF
-,-,TRBV24-1,TRBJ2-3,TGTGCCACCAGTGATTTCAGGGGAACAGATACGCAGTATTTT,CATSDFRGTDTQYF
-,-,TRBV27,TRBJ1-4,TGTGCCAGCAGACTCGTAGACAGAGCTAATGAAAAACTGTTTTTT,CASRLVDRANEKLFF
-,-,TRBV4-1,TRBJ1-4,TGCGCCAGCAGCCAAGATCGGCAGGGTTCGGTTGAAAAACTGTTTTTT,CASSQDRQGSVEKLFF
-,-,TRBV5-1,TRBJ2-3,TGCGCCAGCAGCTTGGTCCTCGGAGGCACAGATACGCAGTATTTT,CASSLVLGGTDTQYF
-,-,TRBV21-1,TRBJ1-1,TGTGCCAGCAGCAAAAGGGGGGACAAAGGGAACACTGAAGCTTTCTTT,CASSKRGDKGNTEAFF
-,many,TRBV7-9,TRBJ2-1,TGTGCCAGCCAACTTGGGGACAGCGGGAGTTACCATGAGCAGTTCTTC,CASQLGDSGSYHEQFF
TRBD2,-,TRBV2,TRBJ2-3,TGTGCCAGCAGTTCTCCGGGACTAGCGGTTACTAGCACAGATACGCAGTATTTT,CASSSPGLAVTSTDTQYF
-,-,TRBV19,TRBJ1-5,TGTGCCAGTAGTGAGACAGTTAGCAATCAGCCCCAGCATTTT,CASSETVSNQPQHF
-,-,TRBV2,TRBJ1-1,TGTGCCAGCAGGACAGCCCTGAACACTGAAGCTTTCTTT,CASRTALNTEAFF
-,-,TRBV29-1,TRBJ2-2,TGCAGCGTTGATACAGGCTACACCGGGGAGCTGTTTTTT,CSVDTGYTGELFF
-,-,TRBV12-3/TRBV12-4,TRBJ2-1,TGTGCCAGCAGTTTTGACAGGCCGGGTGAGCAGTTCTTC,CASSFDRPGEQFF
-,-,TRBV5-1,TRBJ2-7,TGCGCCAGCAGCTTGGGGGAGGTGTCCTCCTACGAGCAGTACTTC,CASSLGEVSSYEQYF
TRBD2,-,TRBV19,TRBJ2-3,TGTGCCAGTAGCTCGGGACTAGCGGGAGGAGATACGCAGTATTTT,CASSSGLAGGDTQYF